The 22 T cell receptor beta chains reported below all come from one sample, sequenced in a study of OX40 agonist ivuxolimab in advanced cancers. Sequenced by immunoSEQ multiplex PCR; TCRdb stores in-frame clones only, minus some. Here the sample spans roughly 50,000 clones, roughly 92% being singletons. The starting material was CD4+ or CD8+ T cells sorted from blood, obtained in a trial of the OX40 agonist ivuxolimab. These receptors were collected from an adult with an advanced solid tumor such as melanoma, head and neck, liver or kidney cancer.

The chain links TRBV10-3 to TRBJ1-6; 8 nucleotides line up with TRBD1. After removal of 4 bases from V and 3 bases from J, the junction contained 5 bases not matched to a gene. Germline V gene lookup returns CDR1 ENHRY and CDR2 SYGVKD. The CDR3 extends over 16 amino acids. CDR3 bases: TGTGCCATCAGTGGTGAGACAGGGGACTATAATTCACCCCTCCACTTT. It yields the protein CAISGETGDYNSPLHF.

The genes are TRBV28 and TRBJ1-2; D is unresolved. The germline V and J ends were trimmed by 3 bases and 4 bases, with 12 bases remaining between them. Germline V gene sequence: CDR1 MDHEN, CDR2 SYDVKM. There are 14 residues in the CDR3. CDR3 sequence (DNA): TGTGCCAGCAGTTTTTCCGAGAGCAGCTATGGCTACACCTTC. This sequence encodes CASSFSESSYGYTF.

The J gene is TRBJ2-7, the V gene TRBV6-6; 7 bases are shared with TRBD2. Germline loops: CDR1 MNHNY, CDR2 SVGAGI (reference sequence). The CDR3 is made up of 15 amino acids. J gave up 5 bases and V 0 bases, and 7 bases lay outside the gene matches. The chain's CDR3 is CASSYSWGGKDEQYF. In nucleotides, the CDR3 is TGTGCCAGCAGTTACTCGTGGGGGGGGAAGGACGAGCAGTACTTC.

This clone appeared a single time. The V gene is TRBV2, the J gene TRBJ1-5, with 7 bases lining up with TRBD1. V shed 2 bases and J 16 bases; nucleotides not matched to a gene: 8. This CDR3 comprises 12 residues. Germline CDR1 reads SNHLY; CDR2 reads FYNNEI. The CDR3 bases are TGTGCCAGCAGTGAATATTCCACAGGGGTTCATTTT. It yields the protein CASSEYSTGVHF.

This chain connects TRBV5-1 to TRBJ1-4; D possibly corresponds to TRBD1 (5 bases). Trimming removed 0 bases at V and 8 bases at J, with 11 bases between. This CDR3 contains 14 residues. Per the germline V gene, CDR1 is SGHRS and CDR2 is YFSETQ. The CDR3 bases are TGCGCCAGCAGCTTGGGGGGGAAGGTGGAAAAACTGTTTTTT. The encoded protein is CASSLGGKVEKLFF. Complete variable domain (other parts from reference TRBV5-1 and TRBJ1-4): KAGVTQTPRYLIKTRGQQVTLSCSPISGHRSVSWYQQTPGQGLQFLFEYFSETQRNKGNFPGRFSGRQFSNSRSEMNVSTLELGDSALYLCASSLGGKVEKLFFGSGTQLSVL.

The CDR3 reads CASSQGRAYYNSPLHF. The CDR3 DNA sequence: TGCGCCAGCAGCCAAGGGCGGGCATACTATAATTCACCCCTCCACTTT. The chain has TRBV4-1 and TRBJ1-6; D gene ambiguous. Trimming took off 1 base at V and 3 bases at J, with 10 bases between the two ends. CDR1 is MGHRA, CDR2 YSYEKL, per germline. CDR3 length: 16 amino acids.

The rearrangement uses TRBV4-2 and TRBJ1-2; D unresolved. The CDR3 spans 16 residues. Trimming removed 5 bases at V and 4 bases at J, with 20 bases between. Looked up from germline, CDR1 is LGHNA and CDR2 is YNFKEQ. The DNA for the CDR3 is TGTGCCAGCAGCTTGGAGTTATACGGGTTGGGCTATGGCTACACCTTC. Its translation: CASSLELYGLGYGYTF.

This clone occurred once. The V call is TRBV7-2, the J call TRBJ2-1; 8 bases are shared with TRBD1. Germline V CDR1 and CDR2: SGHTA, FQGNSA. This CDR3 has 15 amino acids. The V and J ends lost 4 bases and 6 bases, in that order; junction bases with no gene match: 8. The CDR3 region has the DNA TGTGCCAGCAGCTGGTCCCGGGACAGGATCAATGAGCAGTTCTTC. This encodes CASSWSRDRINEQFF. Full variable domain (missing parts from reference TRBV7-2 and TRBJ2-1): GAGVSQSPSNKVTEKGKDVELRCDPISGHTALYWYRQSLGQGLEFLIYFQGNSAPDKSGLPSDRFSAERTGGSVSTLTIQRTQQEDSAVYLCASSWSRDRINEQFFGPGTRLTVL.

The chain employs TRBV28 and TRBJ1-4, with a tentative D call TRBD1 (5 bases). V lost 3 bases and J 3 bases, leaving 14 bases between the germline ends. The CDR3 consists of 16 residues. CDR1 is MDHEN and CDR2 is SYDVKM in the germline V gene. CDR3 residues: CASSFGGFSANEKLFF. CDR3 nucleotide sequence: TGTGCCAGCAGTTTTGGGGGTTTTTCGGCTAATGAAAAACTGTTTTTT. Based on the CDR3 plus reference TRBV28 and TRBJ1-4, the full variable domain is DVKVTQSSRYLVKRTGEKVFLECVQDMDHENMFWYRQDPGLGLRLIYFSYDVKMKEKGDIPEGYSVSREKKERFSLILESASTNQTSMYLCASSFGGFSANEKLFFGSGTQLSVL.

The chain couples TRBV27 to TRBJ2-7; a weak D match, TRBD2 (6 bases). The CDR3 extends over 15 amino acids. Germline V lookup: CDR1 MNHEY, CDR2 SMNVEV (reference sequence). V was pared by 2 bases and J by 0 bases, with 11 bases between. Written as DNA, the CDR3 is TGTGCCAGCAGTTTAACCCGGGGGAACTCCTACGAGCAGTACTTC. This translates into CASSLTRGNSYEQYF.

The gene calls are TRBV19 and TRBJ2-5; D is possibly TRBD2 (7 bases). V gave up 5 bases and J gave up 1 base, with 14 bases separating them. Germline V gene data show CDR1 as LNHDA and CDR2 as SQIVND (reference sequence). The CDR3 runs 15 residues. The CDR3 loop reads CASSLIRGAQETQYF. The CDR3 DNA follows: TGTGCCAGTAGTTTGATACGGGGGGCCCAAGAGACCCAGTACTTC.

J is TRBJ2-7 and V is TRBV28; weak D call: TRBD2 (6 bases). This CDR3 is 12 amino acids long. V lost 8 bases, J lost 1 base, and 9 bases lay in between. Germline values: CDR1 MDHEN, CDR2 SYDVKM. CDR3 nucleotides: TGTGCCAGCCTTGGGGGGTCCTACGAGCAGTACTTC. Protein sequence: CASLGGSYEQYF.

J is TRBJ2-5 and V is TRBV6-5; TRBD2 agrees at 12 bases. Germline-derived CDR1 and CDR2 are MNHEY and SVGAGI. The CDR3 spans 15 residues. Unmatched junction bases numbered 15, after V lost 8 bases and J lost 11 bases. In DNA form, the CDR3 reads TGTGCCAGCCCGCTAGCGGGAGGGCCTCCGAGAGAGCAGTACTTC. Translation gives CASPLAGGPPREQYF.

The V call is TRBV5-1, the J call TRBJ1-1; 9 nucleotides line up with TRBD1. Trimming cost V 5 bases and J 10 bases; bases outside gene matches: 15. The germline CDR1 and CDR2 sequences are SGHRS and YFSETQ. The CDR3 length is 15 residues. CDR3 bases: TGCGCCAGCAGTTCGCACTACCGGGACAGGGAAACAGCTTTCTTT. It is translated as CASSSHYRDRETAFF. Based on the CDR3 plus reference TRBV5-1 and TRBJ1-1, the full variable domain is KAGVTQTPRYLIKTRGQQVTLSCSPISGHRSVSWYQQTPGQGLQFLFEYFSETQRNKGNFPGRFSGRQFSNSRSEMNVSTLELGDSALYLCASSSHYRDRETAFFGQGTRLTVV.

The chain employs TRBV27 and TRBJ2-3, with 8 nucleotides matching TRBD2. After removal of 5 bases from V and 4 bases from J, the junction contained 14 bases not matched to a gene. The CDR3 sequence is 17 residues long. The V gene's germline CDR1 is MNHEY and CDR2 SMNVEV (reference sequence). Written as DNA, the CDR3 is TGTGCCAGCAGTAACGTTGCGGACGGGAGGGCTGCAGATACGCAGTATTTT. Its protein product is CASSNVADGRAADTQYF.

The rearrangement links TRBV19 to TRBJ2-2; possibly TRBD1 for D (6 bases). The germline CDR1 and CDR2 sequences are LNHDA and SQIVND (reference sequence). V shed 3 bases and J shed 5 bases, with 13 bases lying between them. The CDR3 has 15 residues. CDR3 in amino acids: CASSISRGYTGELFF. Here the CDR3 DNA reads TGTGCCAGTAGTATTTCCAGGGGATATACCGGGGAGCTGTTTTTT. The variable domain in full, with the rest retrieved from reference TRBV19 and TRBJ2-2, is DGGITQSPKYLFRKEGQNVTLSCEQNLNHDAMYWYRQDPGQGLRLIYYSQIVNDFQKGDIAEGYSVSREKKESFPLTVTSAQKNPTAFYLCASSISRGYTGELFFGEGSRLTVL.

The J gene is TRBJ2-5, the V gene TRBV28, with 9 bases fitting TRBD2. The CDR3 extends over 16 amino acids. Germline CDR1 and CDR2: MDHEN and SYDVKM. The V gene end was trimmed by 8 bases and the J gene end by 5 bases; junction bases not matched to a gene: 15. DNA for the CDR3: TGTGCCAGCGCTTCGGGTTTTGCGGGAGGGCTGGAGACCCAGTACTTC. The encoded protein is CASASGFAGGLETQYF.

This clone appeared once. The V and J genes are TRBV19 and TRBJ1-1; D call uncertain. The CDR3 has 14 residues. CDR1 is LNHDA, CDR2 SQIVND, per germline (reference sequence). The V gene lost 3 bases and the J gene lost 2 bases, with 10 bases spanning the gap. CDR3 nucleotides: TGTGCCAGTAGTATGACCTTTACAAACACTGAAGCTTTCTTT. It translates to CASSMTFTNTEAFF. Based on the CDR3 plus reference TRBV19 and TRBJ1-1, the full variable domain is DGGITQSPKYLFRKEGQNVTLSCEQNLNHDAMYWYRQDPGQGLRLIYYSQIVNDFQKGDIAEGYSVSREKKESFPLTVTSAQKNPTAFYLCASSMTFTNTEAFFGQGTRLTVV.

The chain carries TRBV10-3 and TRBJ1-6; tentative D call: TRBD1 (6 bases). The V gene's germline CDR1 is ENHRY and CDR2 SYGVKD. V gave up 6 bases and J gave up 8 bases, with 14 bases separating them. This CDR3 is 14 amino acids long. CDR3 protein: CAISEQGGDSPLHF. DNA of the CDR3: TGTGCCATCAGCGAACAGGGTGGAGATTCACCCCTCCACTTT.

The chain joins TRBV9 to TRBJ2-2; D may be TRBD1 (6 bases). CDR1 SGDLS and CDR2 YYNGEE come from the germline V gene. CDR3 size: 14 residues. The germline V and J ends were trimmed by 5 bases and 0 bases, with 8 bases remaining between them. The CDR3 protein is CASRTGPNTGELFF. CDR3 DNA sequence: TGTGCCAGCAGAACAGGGCCGAACACCGGGGAGCTGTTTTTT.

This clone was observed a single time. The chain joins TRBV7-2 to TRBJ1-2, with 8 positions matching TRBD1. In germline, CDR1 is SGHTA, CDR2 FQGNSA. This CDR3 region has 15 residues. J gave up 6 bases and V 2 bases, and 8 bases lay outside the gene matches. The CDR3 protein is CASSLRQGTVDGYTF. The CDR3 nucleotides are TGTGCCAGCAGCTTACGACAGGGGACGGTGGATGGCTACACCTTC.

The chain joins TRBV6-6 to TRBJ1-1, with TRBD1 matching over 7 bases. The CDR3 totals 14 residues. V was clipped by 6 bases and J by 1 base; unmatched bases: 5. From germline, CDR1 is MNHNY and CDR2 SVGAGI (reference sequence). The CDR3 is CASRGRQGNTEAFF. The CDR3 nucleotides read TGTGCCAGCAGAGGCAGACAGGGGAACACTGAAGCTTTCTTT.